Below are 13 T cell receptor beta chains sequenced from a single sample in a study of T cell responses to AZD1222 COVID-19 vaccine. The data were produced by immunoSEQ multiplex PCR, yet TCRdb's version contains in-frame clones alone and is incomplete. The data contain around 58,000 clones, about 90% of them singletons. The sample here was peripheral blood, taken 28 days after the second AZD1222 dose. The receptors originated from an adult who received the AZD1222 COVID-19 vaccine.

The genes are TRBV30 and TRBJ1-2, with 11 nucleotides matching TRBD1. V shed 0 bases, J shed 8 bases, and the junction held 5 bases outside the gene matches. This CDR3 is 14 amino acids long. Germline V gene sequence: CDR1 GTSNPN, CDR2 SVGIG (reference sequence). As DNA, the CDR3 is TGTGCCTGGAGTGTGGGACAGGGGGTAAGGGGCTACACCTTC. This translates into CAWSVGQGVRGYTF.

CDR3 DNA: TGCGCCAGCAGCTTGGCAGGGTGGCAAGAGACCCAGTACTTC. This translates into CASSLAGWQETQYF. The gene calls are TRBV5-1 and TRBJ2-5, with D tentatively TRBD1 (5 bases). The CDR3 is made up of 14 amino acids. V was shortened by 0 bases and J by 2 bases, with 8 bases between the two germline ends. Germline values: CDR1 SGHRS, CDR2 YFSETQ.

The chain links TRBV19 to TRBJ2-1, with D possibly TRBD2 on 6 matching bases. CDR3 length equals 15 residues. The ends were cut back, 3 bases at V and 2 bases at J, with 11 bases in the middle. Germline V gives CDR1 LNHDA, CDR2 SQIVND (reference sequence). This CDR3 is CASSIEAGTYNEQFF. CDR3 in DNA: TGTGCCAGTAGTATTGAAGCGGGCACCTACAATGAGCAGTTCTTC.

The chain combines TRBV15 with TRBJ1-2; D not resolved. The CDR3 covers 14 residues. V lost 0 bases, J lost 8 bases, and 13 bases lay in between. The germline V gene encodes CDR1 LNHNV and CDR2 YYDKDF (reference sequence). CDR3 sequence: CATSRDRAEEGYTF. The CDR3 nucleotides read TGTGCCACCAGCAGAGATCGGGCGGAGGAAGGCTACACCTTC. Using reference TRBV15 and TRBJ1-2 for the parts outside the CDR3, the full variable domain is DAMVIQNPRYQVTQFGKPVTLSCSQTLNHNVMYWYQQKSSQAPKLLFHYYDKDFNNEADTPDNFQSRRPNTSFCFLDIRSPGLGDTAMYLCATSRDRAEEGYTFGSGTRLTVV.

This clone was found a few times. The chain recombines TRBV29-1 with TRBJ1-1; D unresolved. The V end lost 6 bases, the J end lost 2 bases, and 7 bases lay between the germline ends. CDR3 size: 11 residues. CDR1 is SQVTM and CDR2 is ANQGSEA in the germline V gene. The CDR3 sequence is CSVADNTEAFF. The CDR3 nucleotides are TGCAGCGTCGCGGACAACACTGAAGCTTTCTTT.

As to this clone: At one end the junction does not follow the germline gene, possibly because of a read error. The chain links TRBV30 to TRBJ1-6; D is undetermined. Germline CDR1 GTSNPN, CDR2 SVGIG (reference sequence). There are 16 residues in the CDR3. CDR3 coding DNA: TGTGCCGGGAGCAAAAGGGTTACTAACATAAATTCACCCCTCCACTTT. It translates to CAGSKRVTNINSPLHF. Full variable domain (remainder filled in from reference TRBV30 and TRBJ1-6): SQTIHQWPATLVQPVGSPLSLECTVEGTSNPNLYWYRQAAGRGLQLLFYSVGIGQISSEVPQNLSASRPQDRQFILSSKKLLLSDSGFYLCAGSKRVTNINSPLHFGNGTRLTVT.

The chain links TRBV4-2 to TRBJ2-2, with D maybe TRBD2 (6 bases). From germline, CDR1 is LGHNA and CDR2 YNFKEQ. The CDR3 is 17 amino acids. Trimming cost V 2 bases and J 3 bases, with 16 bases left between them. CDR3 amino acids: CASSQTSVGGDTGELFF. The CDR3 bases are TGTGCCAGCAGCCAAACCTCAGTGGGAGGTGACACCGGGGAGCTGTTTTTT.

V and J are TRBV19 and TRBJ2-2; 10 positions match TRBD2. V was clipped by 7 bases and J by 5 bases; unmatched bases: 10. Germline values: CDR1 LNHDA, CDR2 SQIVND (reference sequence). This CDR3 contains 16 residues. For the CDR3, the DNA is TGTGCCAGTACCCAACCGGGACTAGCGCAAACCGGGGAGCTGTTTTTT. Encoded protein: CASTQPGLAQTGELFF.

This clone was picked up a small number of times. The chain recombines TRBV15 with TRBJ1-5; 7 nucleotides line up with TRBD1. J gave up 0 bases and V 0 bases, and 5 bases lay outside the gene matches. The CDR3 runs to 17 residues. Germline V gene lookup returns CDR1 LNHNV and CDR2 YYDKDF (reference sequence). CDR3 in amino acids: CATSRDGQEYSNQPQHF. For the CDR3, the DNA is TGTGCCACCAGCAGAGATGGACAGGAATATAGCAATCAGCCCCAGCATTTT.

This clone was found once. V and J are TRBV30 and TRBJ1-1; tentatively, D is TRBD1 (6 bases). V was trimmed by 3 bases and J by 7 bases, leaving 15 bases between them. The V gene's germline CDR1 is GTSNPN and CDR2 SVGIG (reference sequence). The CDR3 has 13 residues. The CDR3 loop reads CAWRDDRTNEAFF. The CDR3 DNA follows: TGTGCCTGGAGGGATGACAGGACTAATGAAGCTTTCTTT.

The chain uses TRBV7-9 and TRBJ2-7, with TRBD1 identical over 9 bases. V lost 3 bases, J lost 7 bases, and 13 bases stayed unmatched. CDR3 length: 16 residues. The V gene's germline CDR1 is SEHNR and CDR2 FQNEAQ (reference sequence). CDR3 DNA sequence: TGTGCCAGCAGCTTGAATCCGGGACAGGGTCGTGAAGAGCAGTACTTC. It yields the protein CASSLNPGQGREEQYF.

The rearrangement joins TRBV15 to TRBJ2-1, with TRBD2 matching over 7 bases. Germline CDR1 is LNHNV and CDR2 is YYDKDF (reference sequence). V shed 5 bases and J 7 bases; nucleotides not matched to a gene: 11. The length of the CDR3 is 15 residues. This CDR3 is CATSGAASGLNEQFF. CDR3 nucleotides: TGTGCCACCAGCGGTGCGGCTAGCGGCCTAAATGAGCAGTTCTTC.

V gene TRBV9 combines with J gene TRBJ1-3; TRBD1 matches at 8 bases. CDR1 and CDR2 (germline): SGDLS, YYNGEE. The CDR3 has 17 residues. V dropped 0 bases and J dropped 1; count of bases not matched to a gene: 6. The CDR3 here is CASSVEGQGFSGNTIYF. The CDR3 coding sequence is TGTGCCAGCAGCGTAGAAGGACAGGGATTTTCTGGAAACACCATATATTTT.